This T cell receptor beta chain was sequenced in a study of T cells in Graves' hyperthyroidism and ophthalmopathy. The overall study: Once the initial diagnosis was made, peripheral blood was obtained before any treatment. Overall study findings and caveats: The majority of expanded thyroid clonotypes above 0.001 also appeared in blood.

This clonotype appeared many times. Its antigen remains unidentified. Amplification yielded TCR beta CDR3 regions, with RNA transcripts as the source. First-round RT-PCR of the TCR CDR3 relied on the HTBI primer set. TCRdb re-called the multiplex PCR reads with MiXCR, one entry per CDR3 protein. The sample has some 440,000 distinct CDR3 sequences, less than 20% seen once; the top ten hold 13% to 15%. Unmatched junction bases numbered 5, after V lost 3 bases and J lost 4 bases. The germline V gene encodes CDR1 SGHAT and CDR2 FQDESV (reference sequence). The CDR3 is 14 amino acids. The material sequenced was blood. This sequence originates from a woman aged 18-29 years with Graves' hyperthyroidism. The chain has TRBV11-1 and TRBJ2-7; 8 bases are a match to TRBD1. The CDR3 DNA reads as TGTGCCAGCAGCTTCGGACAGGGTCGTTACGAGCAGTACTTC. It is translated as CASSFGQGRYEQYF.